What follows are 30 T cell receptor beta chains derived from one specimen sequenced in a study of T-cell memory formation after mild COVID-19. One entry per CDR3 protein, called by TCRdb with MiXCR from the 5' RACE reads. The table shows around 450,000 distinct CDR3 sequences, with roughly a quarter occurring only once. The sample was PBMCs or a T cell subset sorted from them (not recorded which). The receptor source for this set is an adult woman who had mild COVID-19 (a few samples of this study predate the infection). Cell type and time point are not known.

This clonotype was seen more than once but under ten times. The V call is TRBV18, the J call TRBJ2-7; maybe TRBD1 (5 bases). V was shortened by 3 bases and J by 5 bases, with 17 bases between the two germline ends. There are 15 residues in the CDR3. The germline V gene has CDR1 KGHSH and CDR2 LQKENI. In nucleotides, the CDR3 is TGTGCCAGCTCACCCTTAGCTGGGGCAGGTAACGAGCAGTACTTC. Translating gives CASSPLAGAGNEQYF.

This clonotype showed up just a few times. The rearrangement uses TRBV12-3 or TRBV12-4 and TRBJ2-2; D unresolved. CDR3 size: 14 residues. The V end was cut by 3 bases, the J end by 6 bases, with 11 bases between. The CDR3: CASSFKSQAGELFF. The DNA for the CDR3 is TGTGCCAGCAGTTTTAAAAGTCAGGCCGGGGAGCTGTTTTTT.

The chain employs TRBV7-3 and TRBJ2-2; perhaps TRBD2 as D (6 bases). Per the germline V gene, CDR1 is SGHTA and CDR2 is FQGTGA. This CDR3 is 14 amino acids long. The V gene lost 2 bases and the J gene lost 3 bases, with 7 bases spanning the gap. Here the CDR3 reads CASSLLADTGELFF. DNA for the CDR3: TGTGCCAGCAGCTTATTAGCGGACACCGGGGAGCTGTTTTTT.

The chain carries TRBV24-1 and TRBJ2-2; D gene ambiguous. Trimming took 7 bases from V and 7 from J, leaving 6 bases between them. The germline V gene has CDR1 KGHDR and CDR2 SFDVKD. CDR3 length: 11 residues. CDR3 DNA sequence: TGTGCCACCAGAGGGTTCGGGGAGCTGTTTTTT. It is translated as CATRGFGELFF.

J is TRBJ2-2 and V is TRBV6-2 or TRBV6-3; 9 positions match TRBD1. The CDR3 extends over 19 amino acids. Germline V CDR1 and CDR2: MNHEY, SVGEGT. After removal of 0 bases from V and 6 bases from J, the junction contained 14 bases not matched to a gene. CDR3 bases: TGTGCCAGCAGTTACTCCCGGACAGGGGCCGCATATTTCCCCGGGGAGCTGTTTTTT. This translates into CASSYSRTGAAYFPGELFF.

This clonotype has just a few counts. The chain links TRBV7-2 to TRBJ1-3; perhaps TRBD1 as D (6 bases). The germline V gene encodes CDR1 SGHTA and CDR2 FQGNSA. Trimming took off 4 bases at V and 3 bases at J, with 13 bases between the two ends. There are 15 residues in the CDR3. CDR3: CASSSSAGVGNTIYF. DNA of the CDR3: TGTGCCAGCAGCTCCTCAGCAGGGGTTGGAAACACCATATATTTT.

Only a few counts were recorded for this clonotype. The chain joins TRBV2 to TRBJ2-5; D possibly corresponds to TRBD2 (6 bases). The CDR3 is 14 amino acids. Trimming took 6 bases from V and 5 from J, leaving 16 bases between them. The V gene's germline CDR1 is SNHLY and CDR2 FYNNEI. Here the CDR3 reads CASSGGTLRETQYF. The CDR3 bases are TGTGCCAGCAGCGGAGGGACCCTAAGGGAGACCCAGTACTTC.

This rearrangement joins TRBV5-1 to TRBJ1-5, with D tentatively TRBD1 (6 bases). Germline-derived CDR1 and CDR2 are SGHRS and YFSETQ. The V end was cut by 1 base, the J end by 4 bases, with 12 bases between. The CDR3 spans 15 residues. CDR3 DNA: TGCGCCAGCAGCTTGTCGGACAGCCGAAATCAGCCCCAGCATTTT. This codes for CASSLSDSRNQPQHF.

This clonotype has more than one count but fewer than ten. The V call is TRBV7-9, the J call TRBJ2-2; 7 bases fit TRBD1. The CDR3 sequence is 16 residues long. J gave up 9 bases and V 2 bases, and 12 bases lay outside the gene matches. CDR1 SEHNR and CDR2 FQNEAQ come from the germline V gene (reference sequence). DNA of the CDR3: TGTGCCAGCAGCTTAACGGCAGGGGGATCGAGAAGGGAGCTGTTTTTT. Protein: CASSLTAGGSRRELFF. The full variable domain, rest sourced from reference TRBV7-9 and TRBJ2-2, is DTGVSQNPRHKITKRGQNVTFRCDPISEHNRLYWYRQTLGQGPEFLTYFQNEAQLEKSRLLSDRFSAERPKGSFSTLEIQRTEQGDSAMYLCASSLTAGGSRRELFFGEGSRLTVL.

A few counts support this clonotype. The chain recombines TRBV5-1 with TRBJ2-1, with D possibly being TRBD1 or TRBD2 (6 bases each). CDR3 size: 15 residues. V lost 6 bases, J lost 0 bases, and 13 bases lay in between. Per germline, CDR1 SGHRS and CDR2 YFSETQ. CDR3 bases: TGCGCCAGCACCCCAGGGGACTCCTCCTACAATGAGCAGTTCTTC. As protein: CASTPGDSSYNEQFF.

This clonotype was recorded a few times. This rearrangement joins TRBV12-3 or TRBV12-4 to TRBJ2-7; D may match TRBD1 or TRBD2 (5 bases each). The CDR3 has 13 amino acids. V was clipped by 7 bases and J by 0 bases, with 10 bases between them. The CDR3 sequence: CASNKGSSYEQYF. The CDR3 nucleotides read TGTGCCAGCAACAAGGGGAGCTCCTACGAGCAGTACTTC.

This clonotype was seen a handful of times. V is TRBV5-1 and J is TRBJ1-2; D uncertain. Germline V gene sequence: CDR1 SGHRS, CDR2 YFSETQ. The V end was cut by 0 bases, the J end by 10 bases, with 10 bases between. CDR3 length: 12 amino acids. CDR3 amino acids: CASSLEGSVYTF. In nucleotides, the CDR3 is TGCGCCAGCAGCTTGGAAGGGTCTGTCTACACCTTC.

The chain combines TRBV20-1 with TRBJ2-1; 11 bases are shared with TRBD1. The CDR3 runs to 20 residues. Germline trimming cut 1 base from V and 0 bases from J; bases unmatched to any gene: 14. The germline CDR1 and CDR2 sequences are DFQATT and SNEGSKA (reference sequence). CDR3 coding DNA: TGCAGTGCTAGAGCCCTTTCAGGACAGGGGGCGCGAGGCTCCTACAATGAGCAGTTCTTC. It specifies CSARALSGQGARGSYNEQFF.

The sample holds a few counts of this clonotype. CDR3 nucleotides: TGTGCCAGCAGCCCCCGGGCGGCGGCAAGCAATCAGCCCCAGCATTTT. It yields the protein CASSPRAAASNQPQHF. The chain has TRBV2 and TRBJ1-5; D is uncertain. Trimming stripped 6 bases from V and 1 base from J, with 16 bases between. CDR1 SNHLY and CDR2 FYNNEI come from the germline V gene. The CDR3 extends over 16 amino acids.

This clonotype has a count of ten or more. The gene calls are TRBV12-3 or TRBV12-4 and TRBJ2-7; D gene unclear. The V end lost 9 bases, the J end lost 6 bases, and 18 bases lay between the germline ends. The CDR3 covers 13 residues. This CDR3 is CASSLGWQSEQYF. CDR3 DNA sequence: TGTGCCAGTAGTCTCGGGTGGCAAAGCGAGCAGTACTTC.

The chain recombines TRBV11-2 with TRBJ2-1; 7 bases align to TRBD2. This CDR3 is 15 amino acids long. Germline loops: CDR1 SGHAT, CDR2 FQNNGV. V trimming: 4 bases; J trimming: 5 bases; junction bases outside the gene matches: 8. CDR3 nucleotide sequence: TGTGCCAGCAGCTCATACCGGGACTACAACAATGAGCAGTTCTTC. Its translation: CASSSYRDYNNEQFF.

There are a few counts of this clonotype. This sequence joins TRBV27 and TRBJ1-5, with 7 bases matching TRBD1. This CDR3 spans 15 amino acids. Germline V gene data show CDR1 as MNHEY and CDR2 as SMNVEV (reference sequence). Trimming cost V 4 bases and J 3 bases; bases outside gene matches: 6. For the CDR3, the DNA is TGTGCCAGCAGTTCCCAGGGGGTAAACAATCAGCCCCAGCATTTT. The encoded protein is CASSSQGVNNQPQHF.

This clonotype was seen more than once but under ten times. This chain links TRBV21-1 with TRBJ2-7; no check of the table's D call, TRBD2, against the DNA was made. TRBV21-1 is tagged as a pseudogene. The CDR3 consists of 14 residues. DNA of the CDR3: TGTGCCAGCAGCAAAGGGACTAAAAATTACGAGCAGTACTTC. Translating gives CASSKGTKNYEQYF.

The chain links TRBV7-9 to TRBJ2-5; 9 nucleotides line up with TRBD2. Trimming took 3 bases from V and 0 from J; bases not matched to a gene: 8. The CDR3 consists of 17 residues. CDR1 SEHNR and CDR2 FQNEAQ come from the germline V gene (reference sequence). The CDR3 here is CASSFNALAGNQETQYF. Here the CDR3 DNA reads TGTGCCAGCAGCTTCAACGCTCTAGCGGGAAACCAAGAGACCCAGTACTTC.

The chain uses TRBV5-6 and TRBJ1-5, with TRBD1 as a possible D gene (6 bases). Trimming removed 0 bases at V and 3 bases at J, with 10 bases between. CDR3 size: 15 residues. CDR1 and CDR2 from the germline V gene are SGHDT and YYEEEE. The CDR3 here is CASSLGQVYNQPQHF. The CDR3 bases are TGTGCCAGCAGCTTGGGACAGGTCTACAATCAGCCCCAGCATTTT.

V usage is TRBV6-4 and J usage is TRBJ2-2; TRBD1 aligns across 10 bases. Looked up from germline, CDR1 is MRHNA and CDR2 is SNTAGT. This CDR3 has 14 amino acids. J was trimmed by 6 bases and V by 2 bases; bases with no gene match: 0. In nucleotides, the CDR3 is TGTGCCAGCAGTGACGGACAGGGGGCCGGGGAGCTGTTTTTT. Translating it yields CASSDGQGAGELFF.

This clonotype appeared a few times. The V gene is TRBV9, the J gene TRBJ1-2; D gene ambiguous. Germline lookup yields CDR1 SGDLS and CDR2 YYNGEE. This CDR3 spans 13 amino acids. V was pared by 3 bases and J by 8 bases, with 14 bases between. The CDR3 loop reads CASSATSSGGYTF. The CDR3 DNA is TGTGCCAGCAGCGCCACCTCTTCGGGCGGCTACACCTTC.

This chain links TRBV7-9 with TRBJ1-1, with a possible D match to TRBD1 (5 bases). The V gene lost 5 bases and the J gene lost 1 base, with 20 bases spanning the gap. CDR1 is SEHNR, CDR2 FQNEAQ, per germline (reference sequence). CDR3 length: 17 residues. The CDR3 DNA reads as TGTGCCAGCAGCCCCAGGTTCATCGGGGCGGGGAACACTGAAGCTTTCTTT. This translates into CASSPRFIGAGNTEAFF.

This clonotype has just a few counts. V usage is TRBV5-1 and J usage is TRBJ2-3; possible D gene TRBD2, 5 bases. Germline V gene lookup returns CDR1 SGHRS and CDR2 YFSETQ. The CDR3 spans 15 residues. The V and J ends lost 5 bases and 6 bases respectively, with 19 bases between them. CDR3 sequence: CASRRLPAHGDTQYF. CDR3 sequence (DNA): TGCGCCAGCAGGCGACTACCAGCGCACGGGGATACGCAGTATTTT.

The chain carries TRBV9 and TRBJ1-1, with a possible D match to TRBD1 (5 bases). CDR1 and CDR2 from the germline V gene are SGDLS and YYNGEE. The CDR3 covers 15 residues. V lost 5 bases and J lost 1, with 15 bases in between. The CDR3, as DNA: TGTGCCAGCAGTGGAACCACAGGATGGAACACTGAAGCTTTCTTT. Translating it yields CASSGTTGWNTEAFF.

V usage is TRBV6-5 and J usage is TRBJ2-7; tentative D call: TRBD2 (5 bases). The germline V gene encodes CDR1 MNHEY and CDR2 SVGAGI. This CDR3 comprises 14 residues. Deletions cut 10 bases from V and 2 bases from J, with 18 bases between. The CDR3 here is CATFSGSVAYEQYF. The CDR3 nucleotides are TGTGCCACCTTCTCGGGATCGGTGGCCTACGAGCAGTACTTC.

The chain carries TRBV9 and TRBJ2-7, with 7 bases aligning to TRBD1. The CDR3 covers 14 residues. The germline V gene has CDR1 SGDLS and CDR2 YYNGEE. The J segment lost 2 bases and the V segment lost 0 bases, leaving 2 bases of the junction unmatched. The CDR3 coding sequence is TGTGCCAGCAGCGTAGGGGACAGCCCCTACGAGCAGTACTTC. Amino acids: CASSVGDSPYEQYF.

The chain has TRBV5-1 and TRBJ1-4; D call uncertain. The CDR3 consists of 15 residues. Germline lookup yields CDR1 SGHRS and CDR2 YFSETQ. The V end lost 5 bases, the J end lost 0 bases, and 11 bases lay between the germline ends. The CDR3 DNA is TGCGCCAGCAGACCGGGTTCCTCAACTAATGAAAAACTGTTTTTT. Translating it yields CASRPGSSTNEKLFF.

This clonotype has a handful of counts. The chain carries TRBV4-1 and TRBJ2-7; D might be TRBD1 (5 bases). The ends were cut back, 0 bases at V and 4 bases at J, with 16 bases in the middle. Germline CDR1 is MGHRA and CDR2 is YSYEKL. This CDR3 is 16 amino acids long. The CDR3 nucleotides are TGCGCCAGCAGCCAAGACCCGAGAGACAGCCCGTACGAGCAGTACTTC. This encodes CASSQDPRDSPYEQYF.

V and J are TRBV2 and TRBJ2-7, with TRBD2 identical over 11 bases. This CDR3 has 15 amino acids. Losses at the gene ends were 3 bases for V and 2 bases for J; bases not matched to a gene: 3. Per the germline V gene, CDR1 is SNHLY and CDR2 is FYNNEI. The CDR3 loop is CASSEGTSGPYEQYF. DNA of the CDR3: TGTGCCAGCAGTGAGGGGACTAGCGGCCCCTACGAGCAGTACTTC.